A selection of T cell receptor beta chains follows, all from one sample in a study of T cell repertoires in cytomegalovirus infection. Via MiXCR, TCRdb re-called the reads, giving one row per CDR3 protein. The sample has 650,000 to 850,000 distinct CDR3 sequences, almost 30% seen once. Their antigen targets remain unknown. Specimen: cultured CD8+ T cells from PBMCs, collected from culture after CMV antigen stimulation. Receptors originate from a human donor in good health (CMV status not recorded). Some clones in this sample may be carry-over from other donors' samples. Each CDR3 is given with its conserved first and last residue. Fields, in order: D gene, J gene, clone size, V gene, CDR3 protein, CDR3 DNA. A D gene is named only where the DNA matches it firmly. Clone size is stated in some rows and not others, as once, few, many or a class when expanded.

d_gene: -
j_gene: TRBJ2-7
abundance: few
v_gene: TRBV7-6
CDR3aa: CASSLAAPEQYF
CDR3nt: TGTGCCAGCAGCTTGGCGGCCCCGGAGCAGTACTTC

d_gene: -
j_gene: TRBJ2-1
abundance: many
v_gene: TRBV7-6
CDR3aa: CASSSPGGVASSSRSYNEQFF
CDR3nt: TGTGCCAGCAGCTCCCCCGGAGGGGTAGCTTCTTCCTCCAGGTCCTACAATGAGCAGTTCTTC

d_gene: -
j_gene: TRBJ2-2
abundance: few
v_gene: TRBV19
CDR3aa: CASRDPGGNTGELFF
CDR3nt: TGTGCCAGTAGGGACCCCGGCGGGAACACCGGGGAGCTGTTTTTT

d_gene: -
j_gene: TRBJ1-6
abundance: -
v_gene: TRBV7-9
CDR3aa: CASSLVQGNSPLHF
CDR3nt: TGTGCCAGCAGCTTAGTCCAGGGTAATTCACCCCTCCACTTT

d_gene: -
j_gene: TRBJ2-5
abundance: -
v_gene: TRBV9
CDR3aa: CASSVVGRAAQETQYF
CDR3nt: TGTGCCAGCAGCGTAGTCGGAAGGGCCGCTCAAGAGACCCAGTACTTC

d_gene: -
j_gene: TRBJ1-6
abundance: many
v_gene: TRBV11-1
CDR3aa: CASSLGRSPLHF
CDR3nt: TGTGCCAGCAGCTTAGGTCGATCACCCCTCCACTTT

d_gene: TRBD1
j_gene: TRBJ2-1
abundance: few
v_gene: TRBV7-6
CDR3aa: CASSSRDRGSSYNEQFF
CDR3nt: TGTGCCAGCAGCTCCCGGGACAGGGGGAGCTCCTACAATGAGCAGTTCTTC

d_gene: -
j_gene: TRBJ1-4
abundance: -
v_gene: TRBV6-1
CDR3aa: CASKGATNEKLFF
CDR3nt: TGTGCCAGCAAAGGGGCCACTAATGAAAAACTGTTTTTT

d_gene: -
j_gene: TRBJ1-4
abundance: -
v_gene: TRBV7-6
CDR3aa: CASSPVKKGEKLFF
CDR3nt: TGTGCCAGCAGCCCCGTCAAAAAGGGAGAAAAACTGTTTTTT

d_gene: -
j_gene: TRBJ1-2
abundance: -
v_gene: TRBV12-3/TRBV12-4
CDR3aa: CASSPPGGVKNYGYTF
CDR3nt: TGTGCCAGCAGTCCCCCGGGAGGAGTCAAAAACTATGGCTACACCTTC

d_gene: TRBD1
j_gene: TRBJ1-3
abundance: -
v_gene: TRBV5-1
CDR3aa: CASSPTGGLATFSGNTIYF
CDR3nt: TGCGCCAGCAGCCCGACAGGGGGCTTAGCAACTTTCTCTGGAAACACCATATATTTT

d_gene: TRBD2
j_gene: TRBJ2-4
abundance: -
v_gene: TRBV7-9
CDR3aa: CASSLREGLAKNIQYF
CDR3nt: TGTGCCAGCAGCTTGAGGGAGGGACTAGCCAAAAACATTCAGTACTTC

d_gene: -
j_gene: TRBJ1-2
abundance: -
v_gene: TRBV7-9
CDR3aa: CASSFSNPYGYTF
CDR3nt: TGTGCCAGCAGCTTCTCAAACCCCTATGGCTACACCTTC

d_gene: TRBD2
j_gene: TRBJ2-5
abundance: -
v_gene: TRBV12-5
CDR3aa: CATGTSGISQETQYF
CDR3nt: TGTGCCACCGGGACTAGCGGGATATCGCAAGAGACCCAGTACTTC

d_gene: -
j_gene: TRBJ2-3
abundance: -
v_gene: TRBV15
CDR3aa: CATSRTSTDTQYF
CDR3nt: TGTGCCACCAGCAGAACATCCACAGATACGCAGTATTTT

d_gene: TRBD1
j_gene: TRBJ2-4
abundance: -
v_gene: TRBV4-1
CDR3aa: CASSHVPSTGEKNIQYF
CDR3nt: TGCGCCAGCAGCCATGTACCCTCGACAGGGGAGAAAAACATTCAGTACTTC

d_gene: -
j_gene: TRBJ2-7
abundance: few
v_gene: TRBV11-2
CDR3aa: CASSPRAPYEQYF
CDR3nt: TGTGCCAGCAGCCCCCGGGCTCCATACGAGCAGTACTTC

d_gene: -
j_gene: TRBJ1-6
abundance: -
v_gene: TRBV6-6
CDR3aa: CASSWESSYNSPLHF
CDR3nt: TGTGCCAGCAGTTGGGAGAGCTCCTATAATTCACCCCTCCACTTT

d_gene: TRBD1
j_gene: TRBJ2-3
abundance: -
v_gene: TRBV29-1
CDR3aa: CSFGTGLTDTQYF
CDR3nt: TGCAGCTTTGGGACAGGGTTAACAGATACGCAGTATTTT

d_gene: -
j_gene: TRBJ2-7
abundance: -
v_gene: TRBV12-3/TRBV12-4
CDR3aa: CASSLKTGFYEQYF
CDR3nt: TGTGCCAGCAGTCTCAAAACAGGGTTCTACGAGCAGTACTTC

d_gene: -
j_gene: TRBJ2-1
abundance: -
v_gene: TRBV5-6
CDR3aa: CASYVVFPTAAPYNEQFF
CDR3nt: TGTGCCAGCTACGTCGTCTTCCCTACCGCGGCCCCCTACAATGAGCAGTTCTTC

d_gene: -
j_gene: TRBJ1-1
abundance: many
v_gene: TRBV29-1
CDR3aa: CSVLTVNTEAFF
CDR3nt: TGCAGCGTACTGACGGTGAACACTGAAGCTTTCTTT

d_gene: TRBD1
j_gene: TRBJ2-2
abundance: -
v_gene: TRBV10-3
CDR3aa: CAITRTLTGEELFF
CDR3nt: TGTGCCATCACCCGAACCCTCACAGGGGAGGAGCTGTTTTTT

d_gene: TRBD1
j_gene: TRBJ1-4
abundance: -
v_gene: TRBV7-9
CDR3aa: CASSIPDRSTNEKLFF
CDR3nt: TGTGCCAGCAGCATCCCGGACAGGTCAACTAATGAAAAACTGTTTTTT

d_gene: -
j_gene: TRBJ2-2
abundance: -
v_gene: TRBV24-1
CDR3aa: CATSEGFGTHGGELFF
CDR3nt: TGTGCCACCAGTGAAGGCTTCGGGACCCACGGCGGGGAGCTGTTTTTT

d_gene: -
j_gene: TRBJ1-4
abundance: many
v_gene: TRBV12-3/TRBV12-4
CDR3aa: CASSLVQSNEKLFF
CDR3nt: TGTGCCAGCAGTTTGGTACAGAGTAATGAAAAACTGTTTTTT

d_gene: TRBD1
j_gene: TRBJ2-6
abundance: -
v_gene: TRBV12-5
CDR3aa: CASGTPDRGISGANVLTF
CDR3nt: TGTGCTAGTGGTACCCCGGACAGGGGAATCTCTGGGGCCAACGTCCTGACTTTC

d_gene: -
j_gene: TRBJ1-1
abundance: -
v_gene: TRBV20-1
CDR3aa: CSLPLGTEAFF
CDR3nt: TGCAGCCTACCGCTTGGGACTGAAGCTTTCTTT

d_gene: -
j_gene: TRBJ2-1
abundance: -
v_gene: TRBV24-1
CDR3aa: CATSDLGLGPHNEQFF
CDR3nt: TGTGCCACCAGTGATTTGGGCCTAGGGCCCCACAATGAGCAGTTCTTC

d_gene: -
j_gene: TRBJ2-3
abundance: -
v_gene: TRBV20-1
CDR3aa: CSARDPWGDTDTQYF
CDR3nt: TGCAGTGCTAGAGATCCGTGGGGAGACACAGATACGCAGTATTTT

d_gene: TRBD1
j_gene: TRBJ1-5
abundance: -
v_gene: TRBV9
CDR3aa: CASSVGTGGFGQPQHF
CDR3nt: TGTGCCAGCAGCGTTGGGACAGGGGGCTTTGGTCAGCCCCAGCATTTT

d_gene: -
j_gene: TRBJ1-1
abundance: few
v_gene: TRBV27
CDR3aa: CASSLVKHQNTEAFF
CDR3nt: TGTGCCAGCAGTTTGGTGAAACACCAGAACACTGAAGCTTTCTTT

d_gene: -
j_gene: TRBJ2-1
abundance: few
v_gene: TRBV11-2
CDR3aa: CASSLEFSRDEQFF
CDR3nt: TGTGCCAGCAGCTTAGAATTCTCCCGCGATGAGCAGTTCTTC

d_gene: TRBD1
j_gene: TRBJ1-4
abundance: -
v_gene: TRBV9
CDR3aa: CASSVGIQGANEKLFF
CDR3nt: TGTGCCAGCAGCGTGGGAATACAGGGGGCAAATGAAAAACTGTTTTTT

d_gene: TRBD2
j_gene: TRBJ2-3
abundance: many
v_gene: TRBV7-8
CDR3aa: CASSLTSGGHASTDTQYF
CDR3nt: TGTGCCAGCAGCCTGACTAGCGGGGGGCACGCTAGCACAGATACGCAGTATTTT

d_gene: -
j_gene: TRBJ2-5
abundance: few
v_gene: TRBV7-6
CDR3aa: CASSLGLGAEKETQYF
CDR3nt: TGTGCCAGCAGCTTAGGGTTGGGGGCCGAGAAAGAGACCCAGTACTTC

d_gene: TRBD1
j_gene: TRBJ2-7
abundance: many
v_gene: TRBV7-2
CDR3aa: CASSWGQGLSYEQYF
CDR3nt: TGTGCCAGCAGCTGGGGACAGGGTCTCTCCTACGAGCAGTACTTC

d_gene: -
j_gene: TRBJ1-2
abundance: few
v_gene: TRBV7-6
CDR3aa: CASSTRDGGYGYTF
CDR3nt: TGTGCCAGCAGCACCCGGGACGGCGGGTATGGCTACACCTTC

d_gene: -
j_gene: TRBJ2-1
abundance: -
v_gene: TRBV6-8
CDR3aa: CASTWGRDLHNEQFF
CDR3nt: TGTGCCAGCACTTGGGGTAGGGACCTACACAATGAGCAGTTCTTC

d_gene: -
j_gene: TRBJ1-4
abundance: few
v_gene: TRBV12-3/TRBV12-4
CDR3aa: CASSPGFPNEKLFF
CDR3nt: TGTGCCAGCAGTCCAGGGTTTCCTAATGAAAAACTGTTTTTT

d_gene: -
j_gene: TRBJ2-7
abundance: -
v_gene: TRBV19
CDR3aa: CASSITARFYEQYF
CDR3nt: TGTGCCAGTAGTATTACTGCCAGGTTCTACGAGCAGTACTTC

d_gene: -
j_gene: TRBJ1-2
abundance: -
v_gene: TRBV7-9
CDR3aa: CASSLGVGTVISNGYTF
CDR3nt: TGTGCCAGCAGCTTAGGAGTGGGGACGGTGATATCCAATGGCTACACCTTC

d_gene: TRBD2
j_gene: TRBJ2-3
abundance: many
v_gene: TRBV7-8
CDR3aa: CASSLMGAGGGDTQYF
CDR3nt: TGTGCCAGCAGCTTAATGGGAGCGGGGGGAGGAGATACGCAGTATTTT

d_gene: TRBD2
j_gene: TRBJ2-3
abundance: many
v_gene: TRBV7-8
CDR3aa: CASSYRTRGTRGTDTQYF
CDR3nt: TGTGCCAGCAGCTACCGTACAAGGGGGACTAGGGGCACAGATACGCAGTATTTT

d_gene: -
j_gene: TRBJ1-5
abundance: -
v_gene: TRBV15
CDR3aa: CATSSFGTGRPQHF
CDR3nt: TGTGCCACCAGCTCCTTTGGGACGGGGAGGCCCCAGCATTTT

d_gene: -
j_gene: TRBJ2-1
abundance: few
v_gene: TRBV5-1
CDR3aa: CASSFTGLEKSYNEQFF
CDR3nt: TGCGCCAGCAGCTTCACAGGGCTTGAGAAGTCCTACAATGAGCAGTTCTTC

d_gene: TRBD1
j_gene: TRBJ1-2
abundance: -
v_gene: TRBV24-1
CDR3aa: CATSDTGGGYTF
CDR3nt: TGTGCCACCAGTGATACAGGGGGCGGCTACACCTTC

d_gene: -
j_gene: TRBJ2-7
abundance: few
v_gene: TRBV19
CDR3aa: CASRGHQPHEQYF
CDR3nt: TGTGCCAGTCGCGGACACCAGCCCCACGAGCAGTACTTC

d_gene: -
j_gene: TRBJ2-7
abundance: -
v_gene: TRBV5-8
CDR3aa: CATPTVTYEQYF
CDR3nt: TGTGCCACCCCGACAGTAACCTACGAGCAGTACTTC

d_gene: TRBD2
j_gene: TRBJ2-1
abundance: few
v_gene: TRBV12-3/TRBV12-4
CDR3aa: CASSLVVSSGGNYRLYNEQFF
CDR3nt: TGTGCCAGCAGTTTGGTAGTCTCGAGCGGGGGGAATTACCGTCTCTACAATGAGCAGTTCTTC

d_gene: -
j_gene: TRBJ2-5
abundance: few
v_gene: TRBV7-8
CDR3aa: CASSEQMRGGETQYF
CDR3nt: TGTGCCAGCAGCGAACAGATGCGCGGCGGGGAGACCCAGTACTTC